This TCR beta chain was profiled in a study of blood T cells in healthy people across ages. The table lists this clonotype with a few counts. Its antigen is as yet unknown. A second PCR, run for roughly 7 to 12 cycles, used a sample-barcoded 5' primer plus a J-beta primer mix. Each CDR3 protein is one row after TCRdb ran MiXCR on the 5' RACE reads. The table includes hundreds of thousands of distinct CDR3 sequences, roughly 43% detected once. Trimming removed 2 bases from V and 9 bases from J, with 23 bases in between. CDR1 is SGHTA, CDR2 FQGNSA, per germline. The CDR3 extends over 17 amino acids. Study-level findings and limits: Naive CD4+ cells and diversity were both higher in long-lived donors than in aged donors.

The material sequenced was blood. The clonotype was recovered from an elderly man in good health. The rearrangement uses TRBV7-2 and TRBJ2-1; D not resolved. In nucleotides, the CDR3 is TGTGCCAGCAGCTTATCGTCGGCCGATCGATCCCAGAGTGAGCAGTTCTTC. Translated: CASSLSSADRSQSEQFF.